Shown below are 21 T cell receptor beta chains from a single sample sequenced in a study of blood T cells in healthy people across ages. It was with a sample-barcoded 5' primer and a J-beta primer mix that a second PCR of roughly 7 to 12 cycles was run. TCRdb ran MiXCR on the 5' RACE reads and lists one entry per CDR3 protein. The sample includes roughly 830,000 distinct CDR3 sequences, roughly 60% of them seen just once. What was sequenced was blood. Every receptor here comes from a man between 25 and 39 years old in good health.

This sequence joins TRBV14 and TRBJ2-4; a weak D match, TRBD1 (6 bases). The J call could be wrong; TRBJ2-5 is a better fit for the DNA end. The CDR3 has 14 amino acids. Germline values: CDR1 SGHDN, CDR2 FVKESK. Here the CDR3 reads CASSQDWGLETQYF. In nucleotides, the CDR3 is TGTGCCAGCAGCCAAGATTGGGGGCTGGAGACCCAGTACTTC.

The gene calls are TRBV2 and TRBJ1-4; TRBD1 aligns across 9 bases. The germline V gene encodes CDR1 SNHLY and CDR2 FYNNEI. J was trimmed by 7 bases and V by 0 bases; bases with no gene match: 6. CDR3 length: 16 residues. The CDR3, as DNA: TGTGCCAGCAGTGAAGCTGGGACAGGGAAATTTGAAAAACTGTTTTTT. Translation gives CASSEAGTGKFEKLFF. Supplemented by reference TRBV2 and TRBJ1-4, the full variable domain reads EPEVTQTPSHQVTQMGQEVILRCVPISNHLYFYWYRQILGQKVEFLVSFYNNEISEKSEIFDDQFSVERPDGSNFTLKIRSTKLEDSAMYFCASSEAGTGKFEKLFFGSGTQLSVL.

Turning to this clonotype: Given a much more abundant clone one base away, this may be a read error. This chain links TRBV21-1 with TRBJ2-5. TRBV21-1 is flagged as a pseudogene. This CDR3 has 11 residues. Here the CDR3 DNA reads TGTGCCAGCAGCAACAAAGAGACCCAGTACTTC. Translation gives CASSNKETQYF.

This clonotype was observed once. V usage is TRBV5-1 and J usage is TRBJ2-5; maybe TRBD1 (5 bases). CDR3 length equals 16 residues. Germline CDR1 SGHRS, CDR2 YFSETQ. Trimming removed 0 bases at V and 4 bases at J, with 16 bases between. CDR3 amino acids: CASSLVGSPQGETQYF. The CDR3, as DNA: TGCGCCAGCAGCTTGGTTGGGTCCCCTCAGGGAGAGACCCAGTACTTC.

This sequence joins TRBV6-5 and TRBJ2-3, with D perhaps matching TRBD1 (6 bases). The germline V and J ends were trimmed by 6 bases and 3 bases, with 19 bases remaining between them. There are 16 residues in the CDR3. Germline CDR1 reads MNHEY; CDR2 reads SVGAGI. The CDR3 sequence: CASSRDRSPGTDTQYF. The CDR3 DNA is TGTGCCAGCAGCAGAGACAGGTCCCCTGGGACAGATACGCAGTATTTT.

The genes are TRBV7-6 and TRBJ2-1, with D possibly TRBD1 on 6 matching bases. The V gene's germline CDR1 is SGHVS and CDR2 FNYEAQ. The V and J ends lost 0 bases and 6 bases respectively, with 9 bases between them. The CDR3 has 14 residues. The CDR3 region is CASSLAGTSNEQFF. CDR3 coding DNA: TGTGCCAGCAGCTTAGCGGGGACATCCAATGAGCAGTTCTTC.

The rearrangement links TRBV10-3 to TRBJ2-7, with TRBD2 identical over 7 bases. CDR1 is ENHRY, CDR2 SYGVKD, per germline. CDR3 length equals 15 residues. After removal of 3 bases from V and 0 bases from J, the junction contained 5 bases not matched to a gene. CDR3 in amino acids: CAISDGGTSSYEQYF. The CDR3 DNA sequence: TGTGCCATCAGTGACGGGGGGACGTCCTCCTACGAGCAGTACTTC.

The chain has TRBV2 and TRBJ1-4, with D unclear. Trimming took off 5 bases at V and 5 bases at J, with 21 bases between the two ends. Germline values: CDR1 SNHLY, CDR2 FYNNEI. This CDR3 is 17 amino acids long. The CDR3 DNA reads TGTGCCAGCAGTCGAGGAGGTCAGACCTGGAACAATGAAAAACTGTTTTTT. Translated: CASSRGGQTWNNEKLFF.

J is TRBJ2-1 and V is TRBV10-3; 11 bases line up with TRBD2. This CDR3 has 17 residues. Germline loops: CDR1 ENHRY, CDR2 SYGVKD. The trim removed 2 bases at V and 9 bases at J, leaving 12 bases unmatched. The CDR3 DNA is TGTGCCATCAGTGAGGGGAGACTAGCGGGGTCCCGGGGTGAGCAGTTCTTC. As protein: CAISEGRLAGSRGEQFF.

The V call is TRBV20-1, the J call TRBJ2-1; D gene uncertain. The CDR3 contains 10 residues. CDR1 and CDR2 (germline): DFQATT, SNEGSKA (reference sequence). Deletions cut 4 bases from V and 9 bases from J, with 7 bases between. The DNA of the CDR3 is TGCAGTGCTACTTTGTCTGAGCAGTTCTTC. Its protein product is CSATLSEQFF.

This chain uses TRBV25-1 with TRBJ2-5; the match to TRBD1 covers 7 bases. The J call may be mistaken, given a closer DNA end match to TRBJ2-7. The CDR3 loop spans 15 amino acids. The germline V gene has CDR1 MGHDK and CDR2 SYGVNS. In DNA form, the CDR3 reads TGTGCCAGCAGTGCCGGGACAGCCACCTCCTACGAGCAGTACTTC. Protein: CASSAGTATSYEQYF.

The V call is TRBV4-3, the J call TRBJ2-4; D remains ambiguous. The J call may be faulty, since TRBJ2-7 better matches the DNA end. There are 13 residues in the CDR3. CDR1 and CDR2 (germline): LGHNA, YSLEER. The CDR3 is CASSQERRTEQYF. In DNA, the CDR3 is TGCGCCAGCAGCCAAGAGCGCAGGACCGAGCAGTACTTC.

The chain combines TRBV20-1 with TRBJ2-5; D is undetermined. This CDR3 has 14 amino acids. The V gene's germline CDR1 is DFQATT and CDR2 SNEGSKA (reference sequence). V was pared by 0 bases and J by 4 bases, with 12 bases between. The CDR3 region has the DNA TGCAGTGCTAGAGATGCTAGTTCGGGAGAGACCCAGTACTTC. Its protein product is CSARDASSGETQYF.

The chain is built from TRBV7-9 and TRBJ1-6, with TRBD1 as a possible D gene (5 bases). V was clipped by 8 bases and J by 9 bases, with 11 bases between them. The CDR3 has 12 amino acids. Germline CDR1 SEHNR, CDR2 FQNEAQ (reference sequence). Here the CDR3 DNA reads TGTGCCAGCGGGACCTTAAGTTCACCCCTCCACTTT. It specifies CASGTLSSPLHF.

This sequence joins TRBV29-1 and TRBJ2-7; 11 nucleotides align to TRBD2. J lost 4 bases, V lost 6 bases, and 8 bases had no gene match. CDR3 length equals 14 residues. The V gene's germline CDR1 is SQVTM and CDR2 ANQGSEA. This chain's CDR3 is CSVSTGTSGYEQYF. For the CDR3, the DNA is TGCAGCGTCTCTACCGGGACTAGCGGTTACGAGCAGTACTTC.

This clonotype showed up just a few times. The J gene is TRBJ2-7, the V gene TRBV20-1, with a weak D call TRBD2 (6 bases). The CDR3 has 17 amino acids. V was cut by 1 base and J by 4 bases, with 23 bases left in between. Germline values: CDR1 DFQATT, CDR2 SNEGSKA (reference sequence). CDR3 residues: CSARGDGSRGLTYEQYF. In nucleotides, the CDR3 is TGCAGTGCTAGAGGAGACGGTAGTAGGGGACTCACATACGAGCAGTACTTC.

V is TRBV30 and J is TRBJ2-6; D unresolved. CDR1 GTSNPN and CDR2 SVGIG come from the germline V gene (reference sequence). The CDR3 is 12 residues long. V lost 7 bases to trimming and J lost 4 bases, with 8 bases between them. Here the CDR3 DNA reads TGTGCCTACCTCCCAGGGGCCAACGTCCTGACTTTC. This translates into CAYLPGANVLTF.

The chain recombines TRBV20-1 with TRBJ2-5, with 8 bases that match TRBD2. This CDR3 region has 17 residues. Trimming took 5 bases from V and 1 from J; bases not matched to a gene: 15. The germline V gene encodes CDR1 DFQATT and CDR2 SNEGSKA (reference sequence). The CDR3 DNA follows: TGCAGTGCTGGATCGCCCGAGGGCGGGGGGTTCCAAGAGACCCAGTACTTC. It yields the protein CSAGSPEGGGFQETQYF.

The chain has TRBV7-2 and TRBJ2-1, with a tentative D call TRBD2 (5 bases). From germline, CDR1 is SGHTA and CDR2 FQGNSA. The CDR3 loop spans 15 amino acids. V gave up 7 bases and J gave up 7 bases, with 20 bases separating them. The CDR3 loop is CASTPLATLWNEQFF. CDR3 DNA: TGTGCCAGCACCCCTCTAGCCACCCTCTGGAATGAGCAGTTCTTC.

Regarding this clonotype: This may stem from a read error, because a much larger clone lies one nucleotide away. V usage is TRBV9 and J usage is TRBJ1-2; D call uncertain. Germline V CDR1 and CDR2: SGDLS, YYNGEE. This CDR3 is built from 16 residues. Trimming removed 4 bases from V and 4 bases from J, with 20 bases in between. CDR3 coding DNA: TGTGCCAGCAGCCTCAATAGGCAGCCAGCTAGCTATGGCTACACCTTC. It codes for CASSLNRQPASYGYTF. Based on the CDR3 plus reference TRBV9 and TRBJ1-2, the full variable domain is DSGVTQTPKHLITATGQRVTLRCSPRSGDLSVYWYQQSLDQGLQFLIQYYNGEERAKGNILERFSAQQFPDLHSELNLSSLELGDSALYFCASSLNRQPASYGYTFGSGTRLTVV.

This chain links TRBV9 with TRBJ2-1, with 10 bases aligning to TRBD1. The V and J ends lost 5 bases and 4 bases, in that order; junction bases with no gene match: 12. The CDR3 covers 17 residues. Germline-derived CDR1 and CDR2 are SGDLS and YYNGEE. CDR3 sequence reads: CASSPHPGTGAYNEQFF. CDR3 nucleotides: TGTGCCAGCAGTCCCCATCCGGGGACAGGGGCGTACAATGAGCAGTTCTTC.